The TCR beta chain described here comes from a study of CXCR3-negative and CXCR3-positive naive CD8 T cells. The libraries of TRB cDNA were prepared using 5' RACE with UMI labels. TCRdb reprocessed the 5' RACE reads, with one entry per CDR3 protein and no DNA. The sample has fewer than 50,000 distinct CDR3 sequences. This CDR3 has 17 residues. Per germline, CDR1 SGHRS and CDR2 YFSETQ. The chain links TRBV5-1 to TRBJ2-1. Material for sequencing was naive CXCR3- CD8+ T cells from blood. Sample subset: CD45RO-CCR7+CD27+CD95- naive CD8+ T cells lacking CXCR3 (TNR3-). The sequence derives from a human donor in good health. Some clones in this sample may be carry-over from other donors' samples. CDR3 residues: CASSLAVGVRGYNEQFF.